This T cell receptor beta chain derives from a study of blood T cell repertoires in COVID-19. Study-wide background: Samples of COVID-19 (acute and convalescent) were obtained from the United States, Italy and Spain. T cells, B-cell-depleted T cells, or PBMCs provided the cDNA or gDNA that served as material.

Original methodology: Amplification with reference gene primers provided the estimates of nucleated cell counts. The table came from immunoSEQ multiplex PCR; TCRdb's copy has only in-frame clones and leaves some out. Clone size and the V and J calls come from that table; the DNA yielded D and trimming. The table lists 300,000 to 350,000 clones, 80% to 90% of them singletons, with around 4% in the top ten. Cohort assignment relied on participant-reported clinical history. Sequencing was performed on PBMCs or T cells enriched from blood (not recorded which). This clonotype was obtained from a woman aged 40 to 50 with acute COVID-19.

This chain's CDR3 is CASSLGTGNSPLHF. Written as DNA, the CDR3 is TGTGCCAGCAGCTTAGGGACAGGGAATTCACCCCTCCACTTT. V gene TRBV9 combines with J gene TRBJ1-6; 9 bases are shared with TRBD1. The CDR3 loop spans 14 amino acids. Germline V lookup: CDR1 SGDLS, CDR2 YYNGEE. J was trimmed by 7 bases and V by 4 bases; bases with no gene match: 3.